This T cell receptor beta chain stems from a study of CD8 T cells in Susac syndrome. Germline CDR1 reads MGHDK; CDR2 reads SYGVNS. The J segment lost 2 bases and the V segment lost 3 bases, leaving 8 bases of the junction unmatched. The CDR3 length is 16 residues. RNA was extracted with the RNeasy kit, and a quantity of about 0.45 to 1 ug was reverse transcribed using random hexamers. It was immunoSEQ multiplex PCR that amplified TCR beta CDR3 across 54 Vbeta and 13 Jbeta. TCRdb independently ran MiXCR on the immunoSEQ multiplex PCR reads; one entry per CDR3 protein. The sample contains 100,000 to 150,000 distinct CDR3 sequences, about 93% of which appear only once.

Specimen: CD4+ T cells from PBMCs. This rearrangement joins TRBV25-1 to TRBJ2-3, with 7 positions matching TRBD1. The TCR originated in a human donor in good health. The CDR3 DNA is TGTGCCAGCAGTGAGCCCGGACAGGCTAACACAGATACGCAGTATTTT. Protein product: CASSEPGQANTDTQYF.